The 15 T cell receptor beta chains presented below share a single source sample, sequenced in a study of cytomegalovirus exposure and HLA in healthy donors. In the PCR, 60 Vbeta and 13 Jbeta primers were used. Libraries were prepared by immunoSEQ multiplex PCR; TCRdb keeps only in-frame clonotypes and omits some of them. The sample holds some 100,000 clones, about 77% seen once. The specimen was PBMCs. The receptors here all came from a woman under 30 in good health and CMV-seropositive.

The DNA of the CDR3 is TGTGCCAGCAGCTTGGAGCGGGTCCCCTACTCTGGGGCCAACGTCCTGACTTTC. It encodes CASSLERVPYSGANVLTF. The genes are TRBV5-6 and TRBJ2-6; TRBD2 might be the D (6 bases). V was shortened by 0 bases and J by 0 bases, with 13 bases between the two germline ends. The CDR3 contains 18 residues. The germline gives CDR1 SGHDT, CDR2 YYEEEE.

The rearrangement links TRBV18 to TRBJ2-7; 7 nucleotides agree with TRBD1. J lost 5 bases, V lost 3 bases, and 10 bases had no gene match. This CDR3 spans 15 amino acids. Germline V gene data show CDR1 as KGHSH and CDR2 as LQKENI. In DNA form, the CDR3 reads TGTGCCAGCTCACCCCGATCCGACAGGGCTAACGAGCAGTACTTC. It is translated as CASSPRSDRANEQYF. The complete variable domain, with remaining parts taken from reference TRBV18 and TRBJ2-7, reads NAGVMQNPRHLVRRRGQEARLRCSPMKGHSHVYWYRQLPEEGLKFMVYLQKENIIDESGMPKERFSAEFPKEGPSILRIQQVVRGDSAAYFCASSPRSDRANEQYFGPGTRLTVT.

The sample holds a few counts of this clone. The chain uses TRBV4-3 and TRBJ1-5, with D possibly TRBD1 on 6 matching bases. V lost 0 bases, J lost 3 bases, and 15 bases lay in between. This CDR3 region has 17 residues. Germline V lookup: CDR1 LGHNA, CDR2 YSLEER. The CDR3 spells CASSQDRVQGFNQPQHF. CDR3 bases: TGCGCCAGCAGCCAAGATAGGGTTCAGGGGTTCAATCAGCCCCAGCATTTT.

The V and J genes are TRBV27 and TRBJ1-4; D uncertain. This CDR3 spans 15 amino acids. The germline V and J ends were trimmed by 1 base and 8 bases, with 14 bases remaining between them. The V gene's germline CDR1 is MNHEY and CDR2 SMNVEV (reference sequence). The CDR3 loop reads CASSLLSPRWEKLFF. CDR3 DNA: TGTGCCAGCAGTTTATTATCCCCCAGATGGGAAAAACTGTTTTTT.

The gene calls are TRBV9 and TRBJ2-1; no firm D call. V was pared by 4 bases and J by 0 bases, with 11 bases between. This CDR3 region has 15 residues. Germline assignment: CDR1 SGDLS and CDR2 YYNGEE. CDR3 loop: CASSPTISSYNEQFF. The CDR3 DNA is TGTGCCAGCAGCCCCACCATCAGCTCCTACAATGAGCAGTTCTTC.

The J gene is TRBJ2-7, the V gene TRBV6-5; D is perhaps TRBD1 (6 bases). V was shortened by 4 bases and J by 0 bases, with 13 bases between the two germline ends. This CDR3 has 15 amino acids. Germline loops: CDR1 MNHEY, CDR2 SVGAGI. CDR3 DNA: TGTGCCAGCAGTTTAAGTACAGGGACCTCCTACGAGCAGTACTTC. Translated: CASSLSTGTSYEQYF.

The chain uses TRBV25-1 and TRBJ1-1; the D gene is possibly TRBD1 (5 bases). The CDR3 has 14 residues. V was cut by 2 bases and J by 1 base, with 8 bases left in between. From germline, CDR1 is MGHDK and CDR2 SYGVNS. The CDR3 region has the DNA TGTGCCAGCAGTGAAGCAGGGTGGAACACTGAAGCTTTCTTT. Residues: CASSEAGWNTEAFF.

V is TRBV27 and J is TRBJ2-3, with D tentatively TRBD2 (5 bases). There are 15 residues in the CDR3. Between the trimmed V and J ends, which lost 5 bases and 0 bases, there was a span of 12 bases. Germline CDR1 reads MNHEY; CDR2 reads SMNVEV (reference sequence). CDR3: CASSPTGFSTDTQYF. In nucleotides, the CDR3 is TGTGCCAGCAGTCCCACGGGGTTTAGCACAGATACGCAGTATTTT.

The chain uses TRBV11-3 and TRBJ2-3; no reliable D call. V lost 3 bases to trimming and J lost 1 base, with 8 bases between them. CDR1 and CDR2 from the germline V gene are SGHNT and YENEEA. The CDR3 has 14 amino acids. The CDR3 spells CASSFSSGTDTQYF. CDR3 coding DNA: TGTGCCAGCAGCTTTTCCAGCGGCACAGATACGCAGTATTTT.

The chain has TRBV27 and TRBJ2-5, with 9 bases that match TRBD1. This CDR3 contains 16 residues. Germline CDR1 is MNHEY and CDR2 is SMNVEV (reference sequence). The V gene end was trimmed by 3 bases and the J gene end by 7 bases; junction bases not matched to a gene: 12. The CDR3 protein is CASSFSGTGWGRTQYF. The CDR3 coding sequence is TGTGCCAGCAGTTTTTCCGGGACAGGGTGGGGGAGGACCCAGTACTTC.

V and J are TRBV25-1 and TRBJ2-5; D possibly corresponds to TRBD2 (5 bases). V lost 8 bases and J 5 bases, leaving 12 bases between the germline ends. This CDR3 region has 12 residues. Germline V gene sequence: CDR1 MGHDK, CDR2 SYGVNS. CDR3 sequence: CASSLAWETQYF. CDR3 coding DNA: TGTGCCAGCTCCCTAGCTTGGGAGACCCAGTACTTC.

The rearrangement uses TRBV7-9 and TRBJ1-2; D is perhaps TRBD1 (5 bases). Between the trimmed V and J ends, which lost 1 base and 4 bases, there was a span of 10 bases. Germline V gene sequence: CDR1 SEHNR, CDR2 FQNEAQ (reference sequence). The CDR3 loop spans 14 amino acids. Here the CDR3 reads CASSLETVSYGYTF. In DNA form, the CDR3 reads TGTGCCAGCAGCTTAGAGACAGTTAGCTATGGCTACACCTTC.

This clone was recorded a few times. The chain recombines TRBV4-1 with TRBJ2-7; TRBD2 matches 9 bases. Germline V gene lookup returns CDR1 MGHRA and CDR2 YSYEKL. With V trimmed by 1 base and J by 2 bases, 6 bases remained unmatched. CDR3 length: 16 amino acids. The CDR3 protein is CASSQGGLAGPYEQYF. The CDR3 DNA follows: TGCGCCAGCAGCCAAGGGGGGCTAGCGGGGCCCTACGAGCAGTACTTC.

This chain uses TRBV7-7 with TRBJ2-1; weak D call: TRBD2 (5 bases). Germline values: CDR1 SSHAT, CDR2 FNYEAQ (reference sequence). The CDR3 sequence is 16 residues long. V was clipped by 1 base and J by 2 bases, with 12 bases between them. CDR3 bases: TGTGCCAGCAGCTTAGAGTGGCAGGAGGCCTACAATGAGCAGTTCTTC. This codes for CASSLEWQEAYNEQFF.

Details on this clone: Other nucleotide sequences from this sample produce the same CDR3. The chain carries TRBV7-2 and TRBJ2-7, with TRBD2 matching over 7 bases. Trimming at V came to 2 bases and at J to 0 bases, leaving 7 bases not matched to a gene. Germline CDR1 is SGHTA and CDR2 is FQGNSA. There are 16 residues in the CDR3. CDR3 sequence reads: CASSLWGGTSSYEQYF. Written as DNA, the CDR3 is TGTGCCAGCAGCTTATGGGGGGGGACTTCCTCCTACGAGCAGTACTTC.